The present TCR beta chain was sequenced within a study of CD8 T cells in Susac syndrome. This clonotype has a handful of counts. The RNA input was roughly 0.5 to 1 ug, and it was reverse transcribed with random hexamers. Across 54 Vbeta and 13 Jbeta, TCR beta CDR3 was amplified with immunoSEQ multiplex PCR. TCRdb passed the immunoSEQ multiplex PCR reads through MiXCR, listing each CDR3 protein once. The sample lists 140,000 to 150,000 distinct CDR3 sequences; around 94% were seen once. TCR beta sequencing covered blood CD8+ and CD4+ T cells. Healthy donors served as the controls. They were matched for age and sex. Negative isolation yielded CD8+ and CD4+ T cells; FACS enriched TEMRA cells. The sample comprised CD4+ T cells from PBMCs. The sequence was obtained from a human donor in good health.

CDR3 protein: CATRASGSYEQYF. The CDR3 DNA is TGTGCCACCAGGGCTAGCGGGAGCTACGAGCAGTACTTC. The chain recombines TRBV24-1 with TRBJ2-7; 10 bases are a match to TRBD2. The V gene's germline CDR1 is KGHDR and CDR2 SFDVKD. The CDR3 extends over 13 amino acids. V shed 7 bases and J 3 bases; nucleotides not matched to a gene: 2.